This T cell receptor (beta chain) was identified in a study of vaccination and CD4 T cells after COVID-19. Whole-study context: Convalescent persons amounted to six males plus four females, two of whom were Hispanic.

The ends lost 10 bases at V and 6 bases at J; junction bases unmatched: 11. Germline lookup yields CDR1 KGHDR and CDR2 SFDVKD. CDR3 length equals 14 residues. As to time point: late sampling 161 to 241 days after vaccination in three convalescent patients. Regarding treatment: approximately nine-day PBMC culture with coronavirus spike peptide pools or control peptides (ViraFEST assay). The Oncomine TCR Beta short-read assay sequenced DNA from cultured CD4+ T cells. TCRdb reanalysed the PCR reads using MiXCR and keeps one entry per CDR3 protein. The sample records approximately 25,000 distinct CDR3 sequences, approximately 28% being singletons. This clonotype was observed a few times. The antigen is not known.

The J gene is TRBJ1-1, the V gene TRBV24-1, with TRBD1 matching 9 bases. The starting material was CD4+ T cells from blood, cultured in vitro, obtained about 7 months after SARS-CoV-2 vaccination. The origin of this receptor is a human donor who had recovered from COVID-19. Here the CDR3 DNA reads TGTGCCACTCGGGGGACAGGGCCTACCCCTGAAGCTTTCTTT. Its protein is CATRGTGPTPEAFF.